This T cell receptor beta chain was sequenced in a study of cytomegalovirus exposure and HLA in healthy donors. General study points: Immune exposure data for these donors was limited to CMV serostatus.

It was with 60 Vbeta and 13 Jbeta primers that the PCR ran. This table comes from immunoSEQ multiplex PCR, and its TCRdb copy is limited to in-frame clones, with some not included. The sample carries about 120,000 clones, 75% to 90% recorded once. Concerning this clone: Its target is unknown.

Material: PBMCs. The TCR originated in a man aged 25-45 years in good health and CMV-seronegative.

The CDR3 sequence: CASSPPAGELFF. The CDR3 bases are TGTGCCAGCAGCCCCCCGGCCGGGGAGCTGTTTTTT. The chain carries TRBV7-9 and TRBJ2-2, with D hard to call. The CDR3 is 12 residues long. In germline, CDR1 is SEHNR, CDR2 FQNEAQ (reference sequence). The germline V and J ends were trimmed by 5 bases and 6 bases, with 7 bases remaining between them.